This record covers a single TCR beta chain. The data derive from a study of blood T cell repertoires in COVID-19. Looking at the study overall: Both acute and convalescent COVID-19 samples were obtained from the United States, Italy and Spain. T cells, B-cell-depleted T cells, or PBMCs supplied cDNA or gDNA.

CDR3 length equals 16 residues. Trimming took 2 bases from V and 6 from J; bases not matched to a gene: 9. Germline V gives CDR1 SEHNR, CDR2 FQNEAQ (reference sequence). In the original processing: Reference gene primers were amplified, and this amplification served to estimate nucleated cell counts. The data were produced by immunoSEQ multiplex PCR, yet TCRdb's version contains in-frame clones alone and is incomplete. The V and J calls and clone size are taken from that table; D and trimming were inferred from the DNA. This sample has 130,000 or so clones, with around 77% found just once. V gene TRBV7-9 combines with J gene TRBJ2-7; 11 bases fit TRBD2. The sequenced sample was peripheral blood. This clonotype was obtained from a human donor in a cohort sampled during active COVID-19. The CDR3 here is CASSLRTSGLFAEQYF. CDR3 DNA sequence: TGTGCCAGCAGCTTAAGGACTAGCGGGTTGTTCGCCGAGCAGTACTTC.